The 15 T cell receptor beta chains presented below share a single source sample, sequenced in a study of cytomegalovirus exposure and HLA in healthy donors. Both 60 Vbeta primers and 13 Jbeta primers went into the PCR. Profiled with immunoSEQ multiplex PCR; TCRdb holds only in-frame clones, not every one. Among about 160,000 clones, approximately 80% were seen once, and the ten largest hold 0.75% to 0.9%. Sequencing used PBMCs. These receptors all stem from a woman between 18 and 29 years old in good health and CMV-seronegative.

The CDR3 DNA is TGTGCCAGCAGTCAGTACATCGACACTGAAGCTTTCTTT. It codes for CASSQYIDTEAFF. This chain connects TRBV27 to TRBJ1-1; D gene uncertain. This CDR3 contains 13 residues. CDR1 and CDR2 from the germline V gene are MNHEY and SMNVEV (reference sequence). Trimming took off 5 bases at V and 3 bases at J, with 10 bases between the two ends.

This rearrangement joins TRBV19 to TRBJ1-2, with 7 bases aligning to TRBD1. J gave up 4 bases and V 5 bases, and 10 bases lay outside the gene matches. Germline CDR1 and CDR2: LNHDA and SQIVND (reference sequence). CDR3 length equals 15 residues. CDR3 sequence: CASSPGQGVIYGYTF. CDR3 sequence (DNA): TGTGCCAGTAGTCCAGGGCAGGGGGTGATCTATGGCTACACCTTC.

This chain joins TRBV2 and TRBJ2-7; 9 positions match TRBD1. J was trimmed by 6 bases and V by 8 bases; bases with no gene match: 14. The CDR3 has 15 amino acids. Germline-derived CDR1 and CDR2 are SNHLY and FYNNEI. CDR3 bases: TGTGCCAGCTCCATAGGACAGGGGATCGGGAGCGAGCAGTACTTC. Translated: CASSIGQGIGSEQYF.

V is TRBV7-3 and J is TRBJ2-6, with TRBD1 matching 8 bases. V was clipped by 0 bases and J by 1 base; unmatched bases: 11. Germline assignment: CDR1 SGHTA and CDR2 FQGTGA. This CDR3 spans 20 amino acids. The CDR3 DNA reads TGTGCCAGCAGCTTAACCGGGGACAGGATCCTCGGTTCTGGGGCCAACGTCCTGACTTTC. Translation gives CASSLTGDRILGSGANVLTF. Full variable domain (remainder filled in from reference TRBV7-3 and TRBJ2-6): GAGVSQTPSNKVTEKGKYVELRCDPISGHTALYWYRQSLGQGPEFLIYFQGTGAADDSGLPNDRFFAVRPEGSVSTLKIQRTERGDSAVYLCASSLTGDRILGSGANVLTFGAGSRLTVL.

The chain joins TRBV28 to TRBJ2-5, with TRBD2 matching over 10 bases. The length of the CDR3 is 14 residues. J was trimmed by 11 bases and V by 8 bases; bases with no gene match: 14. The germline gives CDR1 MDHEN, CDR2 SYDVKM. This CDR3 is CASASGRAYLGQYF. DNA for the CDR3: TGTGCCAGCGCGAGCGGGAGGGCCTATTTGGGGCAGTACTTC.

The genes are TRBV7-3 and TRBJ1-1, with D hard to call. The CDR3 has 15 residues. Germline V gene data show CDR1 as SGHTA and CDR2 as FQGTGA. V lost 0 bases to trimming and J lost 0 bases, with 8 bases between them. DNA of the CDR3: TGTGCCAGCAGCTTAACGGCGGTCCTGAACACTGAAGCTTTCTTT. Its translation: CASSLTAVLNTEAFF.

Comment on this clone: A read error may produce the germline difference seen at one junction end. This sample includes further DNA sequences coding for the same CDR3. The chain uses TRBV10-3 and TRBJ2-7, with 8 bases matching TRBD2. The CDR3 covers 14 residues. From germline, CDR1 is ENHRY and CDR2 SYGVKD. The CDR3: CAIRAAGLGSEQYF. The CDR3 region has the DNA TGTGCCATCAGGGCAGCGGGACTAGGGAGCGAGCAGTACTTT.

V is TRBV4-3 and J is TRBJ2-3, with TRBD2 matching over 13 bases. Germline CDR1 LGHNA, CDR2 YSLEER. Trimming at V came to 3 bases and at J to 6 bases, leaving 6 bases not matched to a gene. The CDR3 contains 16 residues. The CDR3 sequence is CASSHGGLAGRDTQYF. CDR3 nucleotide sequence: TGCGCCAGCAGCCATGGGGGACTAGCGGGAAGGGATACGCAGTATTTT.

The V gene is TRBV9, the J gene TRBJ2-2; 7 bases fit TRBD2. Losses at the gene ends were 0 bases for V and 8 bases for J; bases not matched to a gene: 7. The V gene's germline CDR1 is SGDLS and CDR2 YYNGEE. There are 15 residues in the CDR3. In DNA, the CDR3 is TGTGCCAGCAGCGTAGCACTAGCGTTAGGTGGGGAGCTGTTTTTT. The encoded protein is CASSVALALGGELFF. The entire variable domain, with the rest obtained from reference TRBV9 and TRBJ2-2, is as follows: DSGVTQTPKHLITATGQRVTLRCSPRSGDLSVYWYQQSLDQGLQFLIQYYNGEERAKGNILERFSAQQFPDLHSELNLSSLELGDSALYFCASSVALALGGELFFGEGSRLTVL.

The chain joins TRBV2 to TRBJ2-2; 8 bases are a match to TRBD2. This CDR3 has 14 amino acids. The trim removed 7 bases at V and 9 bases at J, leaving 10 bases unmatched. CDR1 SNHLY and CDR2 FYNNEI come from the germline V gene. The CDR3 is CASTPGTSGWELFF. The CDR3 DNA sequence: TGTGCCAGCACCCCCGGGACTAGTGGTTGGGAGCTGTTTTTT.

This rearrangement joins TRBV6-5 to TRBJ1-1, with TRBD1 matching 9 bases. Germline CDR1 MNHEY, CDR2 SVGAGI. The V gene end was trimmed by 6 bases and the J gene end by 1 base; junction bases not matched to a gene: 6. The length of the CDR3 is 15 residues. The CDR3 is CASSPGQGRNTEAFF. Written as DNA, the CDR3 is TGTGCCAGCAGCCCCGGACAGGGGAGGAACACTGAAGCTTTCTTT.

The V and J genes are TRBV9 and TRBJ1-3; D possibly corresponds to TRBD1 (5 bases). The ends were cut back, 3 bases at V and 2 bases at J, with 15 bases in the middle. The CDR3 has 16 residues. In germline, CDR1 is SGDLS, CDR2 YYNGEE. As DNA, the CDR3 is TGTGCCAGCAGCGCCGACCGGGGAGGGGCTGGAAACACCATATATTTT. This encodes CASSADRGGAGNTIYF. The variable domain in full, completed from reference TRBV9 and TRBJ1-3, reads DSGVTQTPKHLITATGQRVTLRCSPRSGDLSVYWYQQSLDQGLQFLIQYYNGEERAKGNILERFSAQQFPDLHSELNLSSLELGDSALYFCASSADRGGAGNTIYFGEGSWLTVV.

The chain recombines TRBV10-3 with TRBJ2-7; 8 bases are shared with TRBD1. Unmatched junction bases numbered 6, after V lost 6 bases and J lost 2 bases. Germline V gene sequence: CDR1 ENHRY, CDR2 SYGVKD. The CDR3 sequence is 14 residues long. CDR3: CAIRDRAETYEQYF. The DNA of the CDR3 is TGTGCCATCAGGGACAGGGCCGAAACCTACGAGCAGTACTTC.

The V and J genes are TRBV27 and TRBJ1-2, with 7 bases identical to TRBD1. Per germline, CDR1 MNHEY and CDR2 SMNVEV (reference sequence). J gave up 0 bases and V 6 bases, and 4 bases lay outside the gene matches. The CDR3 has 14 residues. The CDR3 DNA sequence: TGTGCCAGCAGACACAGGGGCTCTAACTATGGCTACACCTTC. Amino acid sequence: CASRHRGSNYGYTF.

The chain employs TRBV4-2 and TRBJ2-1, with TRBD2 matching 7 bases. The V gene end was trimmed by 3 bases and the J gene end by 5 bases; junction bases not matched to a gene: 7. CDR3 length: 15 residues. Germline V gene data show CDR1 as LGHNA and CDR2 as YNFKEQ. In DNA form, the CDR3 reads TGTGCCAGCAGCCACTCCGGGACTACGAACAATGAGCAGTTCTTC. Translated: CASSHSGTTNNEQFF.